Included here is one TCR beta chain sequence, with context. Its antigen is not identified. The table came from immunoSEQ multiplex PCR; TCRdb's copy has only in-frame clones and leaves some out. Of 75,000 to 95,000 clones listed, around 85% are singletons. This entry belongs to a study of T cell responses to AZD1222 COVID-19 vaccine. Study results and limitations: The study reported that nearly half of spike-specific TCRs target unmutated variant regions. Vaccine-related CD4 TCRs covered spike, predominating at 160-218 and 743-854. Spike-specific TCR breadth rose after two AZD1222 doses, and depth rose as well.

This CDR3 has 16 residues. Germline lookup yields CDR1 KGHSH and CDR2 LQKENI. V was trimmed by 2 bases and J by 8 bases, leaving 21 bases between them. J is TRBJ1-2 and V is TRBV18, with D possibly matching TRBD1 (5 bases). The source of this sequence is an adult who received the AZD1222 COVID-19 vaccine. The sequences come from peripheral blood, collected 28 days after the second AZD1222 dose. The chain's CDR3 is CASSPGVSDAGVGYTF. CDR3 bases: TGTGCCAGCTCACCAGGGGTTTCTGACGCGGGGGTCGGCTACACCTTC.